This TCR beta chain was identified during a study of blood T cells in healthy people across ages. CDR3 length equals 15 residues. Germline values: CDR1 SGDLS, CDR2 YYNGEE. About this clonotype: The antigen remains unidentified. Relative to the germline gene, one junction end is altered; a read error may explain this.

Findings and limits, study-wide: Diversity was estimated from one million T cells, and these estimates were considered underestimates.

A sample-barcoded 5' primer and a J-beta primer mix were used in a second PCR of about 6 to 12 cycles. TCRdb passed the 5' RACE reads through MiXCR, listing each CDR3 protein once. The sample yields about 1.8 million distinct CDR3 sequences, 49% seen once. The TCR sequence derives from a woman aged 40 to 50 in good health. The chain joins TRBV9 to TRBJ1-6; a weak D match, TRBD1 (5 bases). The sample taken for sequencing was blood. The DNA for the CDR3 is TGCGCCAGCAGCCCCGGGGCCCAAGTTAATTCACCCCTCCACTTT. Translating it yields CASSPGAQVNSPLHF.